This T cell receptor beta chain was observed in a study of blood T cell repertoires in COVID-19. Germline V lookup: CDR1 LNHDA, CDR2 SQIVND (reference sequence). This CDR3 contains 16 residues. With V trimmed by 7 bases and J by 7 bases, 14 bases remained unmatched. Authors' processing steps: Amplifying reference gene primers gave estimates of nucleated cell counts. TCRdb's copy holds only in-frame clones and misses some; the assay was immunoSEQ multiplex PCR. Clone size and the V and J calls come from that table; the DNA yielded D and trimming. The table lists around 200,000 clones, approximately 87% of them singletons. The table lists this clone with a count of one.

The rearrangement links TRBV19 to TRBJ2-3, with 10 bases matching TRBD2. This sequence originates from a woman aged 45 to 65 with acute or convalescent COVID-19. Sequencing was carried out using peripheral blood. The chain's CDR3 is CASKSSGGAVWNTQYF. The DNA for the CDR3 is TGTGCCAGTAAATCCAGCGGGGGGGCTGTCTGGAATACGCAGTATTTT.